The rows below give T cell receptor beta chains drawn from one sample of a study of blood T cell repertoires in COVID-19. Only in-frame clones appear in the TCRdb table, and some are missing; sequencing was by immunoSEQ multiplex PCR. This table has 150,000 to 200,000 clones, about 88% appearing once. Input material: PBMCs or T cells enriched from blood (not recorded which). These receptors were taken from a woman between 18 and 29 years old who had recovered from COVID-19. The CDR3 runs from the conserved cysteine through the conserved F or W. The order of the fields is clone size, V gene, D gene, J gene, CDR3 DNA, CDR3 protein. D genes are given only for firm matches. Expanded clones are given a class, and other clones once, few, many or no size at all.

.	TRBV19	.	TRBJ2-7	TGTGCCAGTAGTATCGAGGACACAAGCTCCTACGAGCAGTACTTC	CASSIEDTSSYEQYF
.	TRBV19	TRBD1	TRBJ2-5	TGTGCCAGTAGTATAATTATCGGACAGGGAGAGGAGACCCAGTACTTC	CASSIIIGQGEETQYF
.	TRBV11-2	.	TRBJ2-7	TGTGCCAGCAGCTTAGAGGCAGGGTTCTACGAGCAGTACTTC	CASSLEAGFYEQYF
.	TRBV5-1	TRBD2	TRBJ2-1	TGCGCCAGCAGCTCACTATCGGGACTAGCGGGGGGCAATGAGCAGTTCTTC	CASSSLSGLAGGNEQFF
.	TRBV7-2	.	TRBJ2-3	TGTGCCAGCAGCTTAGTTCAGCTAGTTAATAAGGATACGCAGTATTTT	CASSLVQLVNKDTQYF
.	TRBV2	.	TRBJ1-1	TGTGCCAGCAGTGAATTTGGGGGGAGGGCGAACACTGAAGCTTTCTTT	CASSEFGGRANTEAFF
.	TRBV19	TRBD1	TRBJ1-1	TGTGCCAGTAGCCCAGGGGGCATGGGGGACACTGAAGCTTTCTTT	CASSPGGMGDTEAFF
.	TRBV19	.	TRBJ1-1	TGTGCCAGTAGTAGAGAGCTAATAAATGAAGCTTTCTTT	CASSRELINEAFF
few	TRBV2	.	TRBJ2-2	TGTGCCAGCAGTGGTGTTAGCAGCAACACCGGGGAGCTGTTTTTT	CASSGVSSNTGELFF
many	TRBV4-1	.	TRBJ1-5	TGCGCCAGCAGCCCCTGGGCATCCAATAGCAATCAGCCCCAGCATTTT	CASSPWASNSNQPQHF
few	TRBV19	.	TRBJ1-1	TGTGCCAGTTCTATCGGGGGGAACACTGAAGCTTTCTTT	CASSIGGNTEAFF
.	TRBV6-1	.	TRBJ1-1	TGTGCCAGCAGTGATGGTCCGGGGAACACTGAAGCTTTCTTT	CASSDGPGNTEAFF
.	TRBV21-1	.	TRBJ1-3	TGTGCCAGCAGCAACGACAGGGGGACCTACTCTGGAAACACCATATATTTT	CASSNDRGTYSGNTIYF
.	TRBV7-9	.	TRBJ1-3	TGTGCCAGCAGCTTAGGACCCGCGGCTTCTGGAAACACCATATATTTT	CASSLGPAASGNTIYF
.	TRBV5-1	TRBD1	TRBJ2-1	TGCGCCAGCAGCCTAGCCCAGGGGGCGCACAATGAGCAGTTCTTC	CASSLAQGAHNEQFF
.	TRBV27	.	TRBJ1-2	TGTGCCAGCAGTCTCAGTCGTGGAGTTGGCTACACCTTC	CASSLSRGVGYTF
.	TRBV6-2/TRBV6-3	TRBD1	TRBJ2-7	TGTGCCAGCAGTTATGAGACGACAGGGGGTTCCTACGAGCAGTACTTC	CASSYETTGGSYEQYF
few	TRBV20-1	.	TRBJ1-2	TGCAGTGCTCAGGGCGGGGCTGGCTACACCTTC	CSAQGGAGYTF
.	TRBV10-1	.	TRBJ1-6	TGCGCCAGCAGTGAGTCTCGGCAGGGCGGTTCACCCCTCCACTTT	CASSESRQGGSPLHF
.	TRBV5-6	.	TRBJ2-7	TGTGCCAGCAGCGCCCAGGTTGAGGGTCTCATGAACGAGCAGTACTTC	CASSAQVEGLMNEQYF
.	TRBV2	.	TRBJ2-1	TGTGCCACCCTTCTTCAGAATGAGCAGTTCTTC	CATLLQNEQFF
.	TRBV2	.	TRBJ2-7	TGTGCCAGCTCCGACACCTACGAGCAGTACTTC	CASSDTYEQYF
few	TRBV7-9	.	TRBJ1-5	TGTGCCAGCAGCTCACAGGGCGGGCAGCCCCAGCATTTT	CASSSQGGQPQHF
.	TRBV9	.	TRBJ1-1	TGTGCCAGCAGCGTAAACAGCCAAGGCACTGAAGCTTTCTTT	CASSVNSQGTEAFF
.	TRBV6-1	.	TRBJ1-1	TGTGCCAGCAGTGAAAGGGAGGGAGGCGCTGAAGCTTTCTTT	CASSEREGGAEAFF
.	TRBV19	.	TRBJ1-5	TGTGCCAGTAGTGGATGGGGCGATTATAGCAATCAGCCCCAGCATTTT	CASSGWGDYSNQPQHF
.	TRBV6-6	TRBD2	TRBJ2-1	TGTGCCAGCAGCCGAACTAGCGGAGACGCCCCACACAATGAGCAGTTCTTC	CASSRTSGDAPHNEQFF
.	TRBV7-4	.	TRBJ1-1	TGTGCCAGCAGCTTATCCCGAGGCAGGAACACTGAAGCTTTCTTT	CASSLSRGRNTEAFF
.	TRBV10-3	TRBD2	TRBJ2-7	TGTGCCATCAAAGACTCCGGGACTACCTACGAGCAGTACTTC	CAIKDSGTTYEQYF
once	TRBV19	.	TRBJ2-2	TGTGCCAGTAGGTTAGGGGCCGTTACTGACACCGGGGAGCTGTTTTTT	CASRLGAVTDTGELFF
.	TRBV5-1	TRBD2	TRBJ2-1	TGCGCCAGCACACCGTCGGCGGGAGGAACCTACAATGAGCAGTTCTTC	CASTPSAGGTYNEQFF
.	TRBV7-9	TRBD1	TRBJ1-1	TGTGCCAGCAGCTTACAGCCAGGACAGGGAGAAAGCACTGAAGCTTTCTTT	CASSLQPGQGESTEAFF
.	TRBV18	TRBD1	TRBJ1-4	TGTGCCAGCTCACCCAGACAGGGACCTAATGAAAAACTGTTTTTT	CASSPRQGPNEKLFF
.	TRBV6-2/TRBV6-3	.	TRBJ2-1	TGTGCCAGCAGTTCTCTAGGGGGGGGAGAGCAGTTCTTC	CASSSLGGGEQFF
.	TRBV5-4	TRBD1	TRBJ1-2	TGTGCCAGCAGCAGCTCCAGGGGGCGAGGAAACTATGGCTACACCTTC	CASSSSRGRGNYGYTF
.	TRBV6-1	TRBD2	TRBJ2-1	TGTGCCAGCAGTGCATCGGGACTAACCACTCCCCTCAATGAGCAGTTCTTC	CASSASGLTTPLNEQFF
.	TRBV7-8	.	TRBJ1-4	TGTGCCAGCAGCTTAGCCGTCTTAGGGCAGGGGCAAGGTGAAAAACTGTTTTTT	CASSLAVLGQGQGEKLFF
.	TRBV7-6	TRBD1	TRBJ1-6	TGTGCCAGCAGCTTATTGGAAGGGGGCTCTTCACCCCTCCACTTT	CASSLLEGGSSPLHF
.	TRBV27	TRBD2	TRBJ2-3	TGTGCCAGCAGTTTACTGGGACTAGGTAAGGGCACAGATACGCAGTATTTT	CASSLLGLGKGTDTQYF
.	TRBV5-1	TRBD2	TRBJ2-7	TGCGCCAGCACCGCGGTGACTAGCGGGGTCACCTACGAGCAGTACTTC	CASTAVTSGVTYEQYF
.	TRBV21-1	.	TRBJ2-7	TGTGCCAGCAGGACTCCGGACAACTCCTACGAGCAGTACTTC	CASRTPDNSYEQYF
.	TRBV4-3	.	TRBJ1-2	TGCGCCAGCAGCCAAGATCTCCGGGATGGCTACACCTTC	CASSQDLRDGYTF
.	TRBV4-2	.	TRBJ1-6	TGTGCCAGCAGCCAAGATTACCAGGTTAATTCACCCCTCCACTTT	CASSQDYQVNSPLHF
.	TRBV27	.	TRBJ2-3	TGTGCCAGCAGTTTATCACGGGGGACTACAGATACGCAGTATTTT	CASSLSRGTTDTQYF
.	TRBV19	TRBD1	TRBJ1-6	TGTGCCAGTAGGTGGGACAGGGATAACAATTCACCCCTCCACTTT	CASRWDRDNNSPLHF
.	TRBV30	.	TRBJ2-5	TGTGCCTGGAGTGTACAAGTGGCCCAGTACTTC	CAWSVQVAQYF